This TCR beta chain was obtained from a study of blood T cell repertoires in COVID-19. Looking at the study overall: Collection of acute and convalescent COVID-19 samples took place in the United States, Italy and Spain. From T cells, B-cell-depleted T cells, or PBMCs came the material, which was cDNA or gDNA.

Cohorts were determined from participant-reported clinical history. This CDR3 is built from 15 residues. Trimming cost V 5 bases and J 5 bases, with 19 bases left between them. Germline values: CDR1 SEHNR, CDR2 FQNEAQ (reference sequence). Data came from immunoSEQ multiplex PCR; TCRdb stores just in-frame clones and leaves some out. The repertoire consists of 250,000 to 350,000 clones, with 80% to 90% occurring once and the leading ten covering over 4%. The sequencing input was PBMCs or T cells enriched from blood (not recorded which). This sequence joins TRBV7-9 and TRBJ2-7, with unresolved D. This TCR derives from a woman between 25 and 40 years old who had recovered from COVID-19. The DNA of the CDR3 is TGTGCCAGCAGCGTCCTTGACTCTACGAACCACGAGCAGTACTTC. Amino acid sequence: CASSVLDSTNHEQYF.